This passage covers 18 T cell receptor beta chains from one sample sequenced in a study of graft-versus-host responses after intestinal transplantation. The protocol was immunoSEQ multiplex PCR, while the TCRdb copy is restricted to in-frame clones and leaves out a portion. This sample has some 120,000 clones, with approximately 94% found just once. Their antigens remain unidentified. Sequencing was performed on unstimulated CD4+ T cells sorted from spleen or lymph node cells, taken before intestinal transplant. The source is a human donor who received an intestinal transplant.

The CDR3 here is CASSYGLGAQYF. In nucleotides, the CDR3 is TGTGCCAGCAGCTACGGGTTAGGGGCGCAGTATTTT. The chain recombines TRBV7-2 with TRBJ2-3; D may be TRBD1 (5 bases). This CDR3 contains 12 residues. Trimming took off 4 bases at V and 10 bases at J, with 12 bases between the two ends. Germline V gene lookup returns CDR1 SGHTA and CDR2 FQGNSA.

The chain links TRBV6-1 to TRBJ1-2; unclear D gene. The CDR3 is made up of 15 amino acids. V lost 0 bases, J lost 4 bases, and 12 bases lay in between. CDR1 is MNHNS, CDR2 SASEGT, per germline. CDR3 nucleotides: TGTGCCAGCAGTGAAGCGTTGCGGGGTGTCTATGGCTACACCTTC. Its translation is CASSEALRGVYGYTF.

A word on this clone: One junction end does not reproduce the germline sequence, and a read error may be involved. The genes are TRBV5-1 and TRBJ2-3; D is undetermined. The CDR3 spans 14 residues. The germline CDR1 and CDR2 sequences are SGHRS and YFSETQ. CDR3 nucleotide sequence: TGCGCCAGCAGCTGGAGAAAGTACACAGATACGCATTATTTT. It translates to CASSWRKYTDTHYF.

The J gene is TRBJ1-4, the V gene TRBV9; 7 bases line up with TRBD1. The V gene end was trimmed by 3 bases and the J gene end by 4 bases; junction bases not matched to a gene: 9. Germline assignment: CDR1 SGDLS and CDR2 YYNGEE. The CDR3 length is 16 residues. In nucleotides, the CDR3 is TGTGCCAGCAGCGACACCTCGGGACAGAGTAATGAAAAACTGTTTTTT. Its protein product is CASSDTSGQSNEKLFF.

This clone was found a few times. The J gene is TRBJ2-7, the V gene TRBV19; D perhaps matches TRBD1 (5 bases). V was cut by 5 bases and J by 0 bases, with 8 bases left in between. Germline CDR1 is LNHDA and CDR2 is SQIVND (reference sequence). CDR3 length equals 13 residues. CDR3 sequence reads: CASSRQGSYEQYF. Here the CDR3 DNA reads TGTGCCAGTAGTCGCCAGGGCTCCTACGAGCAGTACTTC.

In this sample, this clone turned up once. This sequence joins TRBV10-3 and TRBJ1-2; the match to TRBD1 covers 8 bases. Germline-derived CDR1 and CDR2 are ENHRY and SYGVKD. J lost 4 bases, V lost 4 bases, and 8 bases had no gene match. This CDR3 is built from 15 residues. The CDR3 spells CAISALPGTGYGYTF. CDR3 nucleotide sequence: TGTGCCATCAGTGCCCTTCCCGGGACAGGCTATGGCTACACCTTC.

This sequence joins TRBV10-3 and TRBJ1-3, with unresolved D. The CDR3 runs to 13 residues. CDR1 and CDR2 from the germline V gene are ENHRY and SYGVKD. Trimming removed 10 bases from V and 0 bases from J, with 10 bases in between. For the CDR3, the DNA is TGTGCCAGCCGGACGGCCTCTGGAAACACCATATATTTT. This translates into CASRTASGNTIYF.

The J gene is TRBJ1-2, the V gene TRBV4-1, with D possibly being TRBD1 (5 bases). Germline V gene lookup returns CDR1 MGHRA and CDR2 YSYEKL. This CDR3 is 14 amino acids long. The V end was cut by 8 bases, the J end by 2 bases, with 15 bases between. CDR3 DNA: TGCGCCAGCCGGGGGGGGTTTGGGAACTATGGCTACACCTTC. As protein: CASRGGFGNYGYTF.

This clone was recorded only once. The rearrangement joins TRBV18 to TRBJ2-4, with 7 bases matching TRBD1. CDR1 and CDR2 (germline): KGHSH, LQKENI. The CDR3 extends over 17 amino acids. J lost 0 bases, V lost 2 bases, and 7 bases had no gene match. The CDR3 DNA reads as TGTGCCAGCTCACCATTGGGACAGCCTCTAGCCAAAAACATTCAGTACTTC. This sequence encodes CASSPLGQPLAKNIQYF.

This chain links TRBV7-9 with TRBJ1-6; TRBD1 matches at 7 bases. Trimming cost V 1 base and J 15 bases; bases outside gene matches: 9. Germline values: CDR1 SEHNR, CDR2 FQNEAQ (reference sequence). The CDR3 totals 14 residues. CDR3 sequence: CASSLGTGEFVLHF. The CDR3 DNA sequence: TGTGCCAGCAGCTTAGGGACAGGAGAATTTGTCCTCCACTTT.

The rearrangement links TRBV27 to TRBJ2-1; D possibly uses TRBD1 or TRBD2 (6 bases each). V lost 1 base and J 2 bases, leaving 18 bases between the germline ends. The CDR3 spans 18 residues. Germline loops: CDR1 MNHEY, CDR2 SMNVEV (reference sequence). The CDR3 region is CASSLLPLRGPTYNEQFF. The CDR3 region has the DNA TGTGCCAGCAGTTTATTACCCCTTCGGGGGCCCACCTACAATGAGCAGTTCTTC.

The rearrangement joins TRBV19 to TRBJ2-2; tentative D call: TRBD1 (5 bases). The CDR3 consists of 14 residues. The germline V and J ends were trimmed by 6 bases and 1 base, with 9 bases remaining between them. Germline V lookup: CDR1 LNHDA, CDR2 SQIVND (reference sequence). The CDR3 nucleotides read TGTGCCAGTAGGGGCAGGGAGAACACCGGGGAGCTGTTTTTT. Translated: CASRGRENTGELFF.

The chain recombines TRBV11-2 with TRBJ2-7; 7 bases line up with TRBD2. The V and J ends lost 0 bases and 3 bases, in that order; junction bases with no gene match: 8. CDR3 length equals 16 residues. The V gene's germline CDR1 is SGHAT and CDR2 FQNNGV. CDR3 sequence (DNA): TGTGCCAGCAGCTTAGATGTGGGAGGGGCCCACTACGAGCAGTACTTC. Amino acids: CASSLDVGGAHYEQYF.

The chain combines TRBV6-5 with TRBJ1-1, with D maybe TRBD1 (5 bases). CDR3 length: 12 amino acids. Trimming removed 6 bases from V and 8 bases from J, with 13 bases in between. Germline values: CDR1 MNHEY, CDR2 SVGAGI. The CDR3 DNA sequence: TGTGCCAGCAGCCATCCCGGGGCAGAAGCTTTCTTT. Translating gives CASSHPGAEAFF.

The CDR3 spells CSVVGTSSYNEQFF. The CDR3, as DNA: TGCAGCGTTGTTGGGACTAGTTCTTACAATGAGCAGTTCTTC. The chain joins TRBV29-1 to TRBJ2-1; 8 nucleotides agree with TRBD2. This CDR3 spans 14 amino acids. With 4 bases clipped from V and 4 bases from J, the junction kept 6 bases outside the gene matches. Germline lookup yields CDR1 SQVTM and CDR2 ANQGSEA.

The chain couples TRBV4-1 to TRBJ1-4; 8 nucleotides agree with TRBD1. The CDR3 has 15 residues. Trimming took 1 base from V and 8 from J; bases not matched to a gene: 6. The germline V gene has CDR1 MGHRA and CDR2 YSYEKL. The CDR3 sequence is CASSQGSGQAEKLFF. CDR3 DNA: TGCGCCAGCAGCCAAGGTTCGGGACAGGCCGAAAAACTGTTTTTT.

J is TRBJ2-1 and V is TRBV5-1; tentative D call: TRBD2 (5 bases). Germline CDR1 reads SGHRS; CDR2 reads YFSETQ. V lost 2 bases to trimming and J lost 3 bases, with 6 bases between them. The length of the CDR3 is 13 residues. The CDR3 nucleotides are TGCGCCAGCAGCTTAGCGGTCTACAATGAGCAGTTCTTC. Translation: CASSLAVYNEQFF.

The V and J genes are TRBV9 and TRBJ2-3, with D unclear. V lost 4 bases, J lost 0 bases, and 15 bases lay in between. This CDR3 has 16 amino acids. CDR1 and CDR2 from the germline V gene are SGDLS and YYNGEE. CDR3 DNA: TGTGCCAGCAGCCCCCTGAGTAATCCTAGCACAGATACGCAGTATTTT. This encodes CASSPLSNPSTDTQYF. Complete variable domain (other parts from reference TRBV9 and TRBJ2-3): DSGVTQTPKHLITATGQRVTLRCSPRSGDLSVYWYQQSLDQGLQFLIQYYNGEERAKGNILERFSAQQFPDLHSELNLSSLELGDSALYFCASSPLSNPSTDTQYFGPGTRLTVL.